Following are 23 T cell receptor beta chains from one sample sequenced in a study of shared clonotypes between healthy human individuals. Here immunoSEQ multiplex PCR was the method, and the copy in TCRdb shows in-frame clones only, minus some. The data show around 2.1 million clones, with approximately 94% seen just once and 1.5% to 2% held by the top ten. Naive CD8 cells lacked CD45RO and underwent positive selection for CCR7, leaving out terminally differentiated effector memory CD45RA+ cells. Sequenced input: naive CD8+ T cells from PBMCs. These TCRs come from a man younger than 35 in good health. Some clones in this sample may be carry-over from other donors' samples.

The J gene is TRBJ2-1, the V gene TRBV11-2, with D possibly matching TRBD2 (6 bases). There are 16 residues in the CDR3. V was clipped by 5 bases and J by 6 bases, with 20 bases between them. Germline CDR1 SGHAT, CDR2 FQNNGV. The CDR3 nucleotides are TGTGCCAGCAGCCTGCCCGGGGGTCCAGAATTCAATGAGCAGTTCTTC. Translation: CASSLPGGPEFNEQFF.

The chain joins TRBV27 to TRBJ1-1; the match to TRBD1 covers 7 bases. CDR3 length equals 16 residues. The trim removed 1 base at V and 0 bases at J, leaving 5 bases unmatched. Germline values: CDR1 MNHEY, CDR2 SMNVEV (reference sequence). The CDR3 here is CASSLWAGTVNTEAFF. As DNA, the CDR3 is TGTGCCAGCAGTTTATGGGCCGGGACAGTGAACACTGAAGCTTTCTTT.

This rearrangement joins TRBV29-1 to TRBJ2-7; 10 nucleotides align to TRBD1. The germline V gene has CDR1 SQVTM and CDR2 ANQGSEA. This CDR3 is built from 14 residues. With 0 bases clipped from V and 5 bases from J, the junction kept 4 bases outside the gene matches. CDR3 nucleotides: TGCAGCGTTGAAGACCCGACAGGGGGCCACGAGCAGTACTTC. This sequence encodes CSVEDPTGGHEQYF.

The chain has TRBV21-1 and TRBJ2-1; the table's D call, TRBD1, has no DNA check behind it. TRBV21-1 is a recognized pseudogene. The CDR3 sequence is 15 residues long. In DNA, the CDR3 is TGTGCCAGCAGCAGTACAGGGAGCTCCTACAATGAGCAGTTCTTC. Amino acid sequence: CASSSTGSSYNEQFF.

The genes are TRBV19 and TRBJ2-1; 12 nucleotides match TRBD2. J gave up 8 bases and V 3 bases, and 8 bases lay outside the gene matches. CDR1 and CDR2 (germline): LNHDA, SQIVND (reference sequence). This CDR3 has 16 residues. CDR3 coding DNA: TGTGCCAGTAGTATTCAACTAGCGGGAGGCAGCTATGAGCAGTTCTTC. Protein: CASSIQLAGGSYEQFF. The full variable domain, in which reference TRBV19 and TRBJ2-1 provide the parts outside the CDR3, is DGGITQSPKYLFRKEGQNVTLSCEQNLNHDAMYWYRQDPGQGLRLIYYSQIVNDFQKGDIAEGYSVSREKKESFPLTVTSAQKNPTAFYLCASSIQLAGGSYEQFFGPGTRLTVL.

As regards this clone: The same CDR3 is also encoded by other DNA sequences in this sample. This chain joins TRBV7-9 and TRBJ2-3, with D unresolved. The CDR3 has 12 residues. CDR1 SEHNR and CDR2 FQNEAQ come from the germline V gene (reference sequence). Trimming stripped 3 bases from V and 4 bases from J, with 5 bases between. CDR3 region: CASSLPADTQYF. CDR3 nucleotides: TGTGCCAGCAGCTTGCCCGCAGATACGCAGTATTTT.

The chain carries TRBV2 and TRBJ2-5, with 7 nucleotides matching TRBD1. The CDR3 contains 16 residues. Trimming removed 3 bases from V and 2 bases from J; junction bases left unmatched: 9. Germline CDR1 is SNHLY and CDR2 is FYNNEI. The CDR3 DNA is TGTGCCAGCAGTGACCCCCAGACAGGGATACAAGAGACCCAGTACTTC. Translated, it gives CASSDPQTGIQETQYF.

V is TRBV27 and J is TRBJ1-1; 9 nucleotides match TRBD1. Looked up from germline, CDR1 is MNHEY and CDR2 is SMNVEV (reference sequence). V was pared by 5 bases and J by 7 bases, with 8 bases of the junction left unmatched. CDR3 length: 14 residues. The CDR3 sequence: CASSATGGWGEAFF. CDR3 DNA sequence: TGTGCCAGCAGTGCGACAGGGGGTTGGGGTGAAGCTTTCTTT.

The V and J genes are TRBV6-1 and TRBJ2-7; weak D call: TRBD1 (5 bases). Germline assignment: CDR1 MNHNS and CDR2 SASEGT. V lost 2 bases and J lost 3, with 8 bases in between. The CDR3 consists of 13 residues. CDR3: CASSEWQGYEQYF. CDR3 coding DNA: TGTGCCAGCAGTGAATGGCAGGGCTACGAGCAGTACTTC.

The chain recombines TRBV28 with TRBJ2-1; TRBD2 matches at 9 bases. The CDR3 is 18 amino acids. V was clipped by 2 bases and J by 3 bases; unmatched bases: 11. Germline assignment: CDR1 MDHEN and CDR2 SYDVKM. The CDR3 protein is CASSLPTQTSGNYNEQFF. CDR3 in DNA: TGTGCCAGCAGTTTACCTACCCAGACTAGCGGAAACTACAATGAGCAGTTCTTC.

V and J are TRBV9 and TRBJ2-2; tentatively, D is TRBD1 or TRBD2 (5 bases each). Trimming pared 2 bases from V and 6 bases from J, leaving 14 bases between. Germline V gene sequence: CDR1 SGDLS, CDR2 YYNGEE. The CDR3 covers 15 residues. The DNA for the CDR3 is TGTGCCAGCAGCGTCGGGACCTCCCTCGCCGGGGAGCTGTTTTTT. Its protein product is CASSVGTSLAGELFF.

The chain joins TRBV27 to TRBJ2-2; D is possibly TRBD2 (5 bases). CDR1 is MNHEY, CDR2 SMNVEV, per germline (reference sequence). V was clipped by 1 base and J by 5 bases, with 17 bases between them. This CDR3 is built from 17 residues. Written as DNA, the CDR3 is TGTGCCAGCAGTTTATGGGTCCTAGCTCCGGGGACCGGGGAGCTGTTTTTT. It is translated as CASSLWVLAPGTGELFF.

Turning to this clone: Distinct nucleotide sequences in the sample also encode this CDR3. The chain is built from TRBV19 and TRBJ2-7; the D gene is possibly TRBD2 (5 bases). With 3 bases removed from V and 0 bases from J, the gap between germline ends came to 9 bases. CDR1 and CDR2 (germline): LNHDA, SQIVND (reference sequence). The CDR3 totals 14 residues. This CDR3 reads CASSIRGSSYEQYF. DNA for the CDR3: TGTGCCAGTAGTATTCGGGGTAGCTCCTACGAGCAGTACTTC.

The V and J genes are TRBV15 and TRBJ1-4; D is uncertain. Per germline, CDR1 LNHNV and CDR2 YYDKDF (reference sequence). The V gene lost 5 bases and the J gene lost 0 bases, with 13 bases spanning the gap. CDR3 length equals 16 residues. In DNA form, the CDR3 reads TGTGCCACCAGCGACGGGCGGGAGTCAACTAATGAAAAACTGTTTTTT. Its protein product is CATSDGRESTNEKLFF.

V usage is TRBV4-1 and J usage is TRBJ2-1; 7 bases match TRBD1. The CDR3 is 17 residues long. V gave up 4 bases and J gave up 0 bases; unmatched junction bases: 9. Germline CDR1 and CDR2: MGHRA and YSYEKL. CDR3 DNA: TGCGCCAGCAGCCCAAAAGTTAGACAGGGCTCCTACAATGAGCAGTTCTTC. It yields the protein CASSPKVRQGSYNEQFF.

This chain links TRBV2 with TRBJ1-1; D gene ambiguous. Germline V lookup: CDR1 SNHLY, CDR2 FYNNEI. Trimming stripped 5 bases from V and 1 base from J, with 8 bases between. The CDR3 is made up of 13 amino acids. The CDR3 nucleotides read TGTGCCAGCAGTCGGACGGAGAACACTGAAGCTTTCTTT. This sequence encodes CASSRTENTEAFF.

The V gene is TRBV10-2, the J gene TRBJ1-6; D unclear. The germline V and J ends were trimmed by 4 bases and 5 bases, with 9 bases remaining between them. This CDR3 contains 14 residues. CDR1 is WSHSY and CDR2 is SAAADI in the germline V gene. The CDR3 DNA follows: TGCGCCAGCAGTGTGGCACAAAATAATTCACCCCTCCACTTT. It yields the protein CASSVAQNNSPLHF.

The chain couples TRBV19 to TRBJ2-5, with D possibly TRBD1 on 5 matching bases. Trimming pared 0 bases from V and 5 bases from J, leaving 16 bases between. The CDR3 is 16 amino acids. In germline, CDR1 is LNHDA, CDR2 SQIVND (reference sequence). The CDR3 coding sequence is TGTGCCAGTAGTATAGATTCTGGACACAAGCTGGAGACCCAGTACTTC. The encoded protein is CASSIDSGHKLETQYF. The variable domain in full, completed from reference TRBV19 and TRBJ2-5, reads DGGITQSPKYLFRKEGQNVTLSCEQNLNHDAMYWYRQDPGQGLRLIYYSQIVNDFQKGDIAEGYSVSREKKESFPLTVTSAQKNPTAFYLCASSIDSGHKLETQYFGPGTRLLVL.

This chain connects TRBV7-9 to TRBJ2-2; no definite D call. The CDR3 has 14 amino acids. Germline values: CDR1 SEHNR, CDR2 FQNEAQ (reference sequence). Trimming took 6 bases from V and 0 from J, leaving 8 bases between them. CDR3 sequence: CASSWKTNTGELFF. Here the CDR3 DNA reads TGTGCCAGCAGTTGGAAAACGAACACCGGGGAGCTGTTTTTT.

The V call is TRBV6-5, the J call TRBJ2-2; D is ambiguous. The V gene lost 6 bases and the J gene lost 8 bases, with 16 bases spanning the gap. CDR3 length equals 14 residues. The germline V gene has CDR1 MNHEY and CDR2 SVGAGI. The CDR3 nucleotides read TGTGCCAGCAGCCGTAGGACCGAGTATGGGGAGCTGTTTTTT. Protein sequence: CASSRRTEYGELFF.

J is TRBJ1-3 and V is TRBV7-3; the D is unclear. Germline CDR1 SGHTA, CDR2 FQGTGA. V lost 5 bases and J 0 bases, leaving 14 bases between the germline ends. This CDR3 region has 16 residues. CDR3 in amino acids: CASSADGRISGNTIYF. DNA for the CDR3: TGTGCCAGCAGCGCAGACGGACGGATCTCTGGAAACACCATATATTTT.

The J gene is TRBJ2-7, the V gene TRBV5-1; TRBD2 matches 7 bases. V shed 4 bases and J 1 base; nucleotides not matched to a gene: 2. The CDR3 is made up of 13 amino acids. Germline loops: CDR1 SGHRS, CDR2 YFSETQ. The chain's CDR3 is CASSGGGSYEQYF. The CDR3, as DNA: TGCGCCAGCAGCGGCGGGGGTTCCTACGAGCAGTACTTC. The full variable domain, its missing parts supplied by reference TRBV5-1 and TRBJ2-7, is KAGVTQTPRYLIKTRGQQVTLSCSPISGHRSVSWYQQTPGQGLQFLFEYFSETQRNKGNFPGRFSGRQFSNSRSEMNVSTLELGDSALYLCASSGGGSYEQYFGPGTRLTVT.

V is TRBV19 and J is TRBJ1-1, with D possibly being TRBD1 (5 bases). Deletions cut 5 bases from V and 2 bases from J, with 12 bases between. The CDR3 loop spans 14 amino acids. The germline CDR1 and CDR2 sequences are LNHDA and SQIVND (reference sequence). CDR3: CASSGGVYNTEAFF. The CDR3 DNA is TGTGCCAGTAGTGGGGGGGTATACAACACTGAAGCTTTCTTT.